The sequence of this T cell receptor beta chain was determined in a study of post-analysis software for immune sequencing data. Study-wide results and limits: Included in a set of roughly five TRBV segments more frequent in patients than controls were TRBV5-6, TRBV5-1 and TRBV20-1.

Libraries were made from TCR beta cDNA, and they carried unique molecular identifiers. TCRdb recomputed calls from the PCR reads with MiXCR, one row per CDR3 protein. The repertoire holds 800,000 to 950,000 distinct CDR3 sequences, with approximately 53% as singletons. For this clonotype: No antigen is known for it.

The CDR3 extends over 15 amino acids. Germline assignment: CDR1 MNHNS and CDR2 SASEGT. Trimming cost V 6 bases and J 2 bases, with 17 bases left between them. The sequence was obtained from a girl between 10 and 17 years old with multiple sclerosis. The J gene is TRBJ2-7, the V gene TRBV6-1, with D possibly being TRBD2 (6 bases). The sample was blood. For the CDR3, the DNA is TGTGCCAGCAGGGGCGGGACGGTTAGAACCTACGAGCAGTACTTC. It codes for CASRGGTVRTYEQYF.